This is a list of T cell receptor beta chains from one sample in a study of Tregs in tolerant kidney transplant recipients. Sequenced by immunoSEQ multiplex PCR; TCRdb stores in-frame clones only, minus some. The table lists around 70,000 clones, roughly 89% of them singletons, with around 9.9% in the top ten. This specimen consisted of CD8+ T cells from blood, obtained before the transplant. These TCRs come from a human donor who received a combined kidney and bone marrow transplant. Each CDR3 is given with its conserved first and last residue. The D gene is left open where the match is weak. Expanded clones get a size class; other rows say once, few or many, or leave the size out.

once	TRBV7-9	TRBJ2-7	TRBD1	CASSLAGTGLYEQYF	TGTGCCAGCAGCTTAGCCGGGACAGGGCTTTACGAGCAGTACTTC
NA	TRBV9	TRBJ2-5	TRBD2	CASSGDGGGAAETQYF	TGTGCCAGCAGCGGGGACGGGGGGGGCGCGGCAGAGACCCAGTACTTC
NA	TRBV19	TRBJ2-7	NA	CASSIGTGLGYEQYF	TGTGCCAGTAGTATAGGTACAGGCCTCGGCTACGAGCAGTACTTC
NA	TRBV19	TRBJ1-1	NA	CASSIAATNTEAFF	TGTGCCAGTAGTATAGCAGCGACGAACACTGAAGCTTTCTTT
NA	TRBV20-1	TRBJ2-7	NA	CSARVHYEQYF	TGCAGTGCTAGAGTTCACTACGAGCAGTACTTC
NA	TRBV30	TRBJ1-2	TRBD1	CAWRAGTGEVGYTF	TGTGCCTGGAGAGCCGGGACAGGGGAGGTAGGCTACACCTTC
NA	TRBV7-8	TRBJ2-2	TRBD2	CASSFLAGNTGELFF	TGTGCCAGCAGCTTCCTAGCGGGTAACACCGGGGAGCTGTTTTTT
few	TRBV6-1	TRBJ2-7	NA	CASDPGLSEQYF	TGTGCCTCCGATCCAGGACTTTCTGAGCAGTACTTC
few	TRBV21-1	TRBJ2-7	NA	CASSNERAGYEQYF	TGTGCCAGCAGCAATGAGCGGGCAGGGTACGAGCAGTACTTC
NA	TRBV9	TRBJ2-3	TRBD2	CASSVELAGPRTQYF	TGTGCCAGCAGCGTAGAACTAGCGGGGCCGAGGACGCAGTATTTT
NA	TRBV7-9	TRBJ2-5	NA	CASSTSRVGEGTQYF	TGTGCCAGCAGCACAAGCAGGGTAGGGGAAGGGACCCAGTACTTC
NA	TRBV14	TRBJ2-7	TRBD1	CASSQADRELHEQYF	TGTGCCAGCAGCCAAGCTGACAGGGAGCTTCACGAGCAGTACTTC
NA	TRBV7-9	TRBJ2-2	NA	CASSSPPRRENTGELFF	TGTGCCAGCAGCTCCCCGCCCAGGAGGGAAAACACCGGGGAGCTGTTTTTT